The clone carrying this T cell receptor (beta chain) was observed a handful of times. Its antigen remains unidentified. CDR3 length equals 15 residues. The V segment lost 4 bases and the J segment 3 bases; nucleotides outside the gene matches: 6. CDR1 and CDR2 (germline): MGHRA, YSYEKL. The sample comes from a study of T cells in Graves' hyperthyroidism and ophthalmopathy. On the study more broadly: Peripheral blood collection took place at initial diagnosis, before any treatment. Study outcomes and limitations: Ophthalmopathy and stable hyperthyroidism were separated by a 13 V-J model. Most clonotypes expanded in the thyroid (above 0.001) were also present in blood.

Diagnosis of hyperthyroidism was new in patients aged 18 to 65, and its duration was under 2 months. The source material, RNA transcripts, was used to amplify TCR beta CDR3 regions. Initially, a first-round RT-PCR of the TCR CDR3 employed the HTBI primer set. TCRdb reprocessed the multiplex PCR reads with MiXCR, giving one entry per CDR3 protein. The sample consists of 500,000 to 700,000 distinct CDR3 sequences, over 15% of them appearing once. The rearrangement joins TRBV4-1 to TRBJ2-3, with 8 bases identical to TRBD1. This TCR was sampled from a woman aged 18-29 years with Graves' hyperthyroidism. The sample comprised blood. CDR3 sequence: CASSRNRGRTDTQYF. The CDR3 DNA is TGCGCCAGCAGCCGAAACAGGGGGAGGACAGATACGCAGTATTTT.